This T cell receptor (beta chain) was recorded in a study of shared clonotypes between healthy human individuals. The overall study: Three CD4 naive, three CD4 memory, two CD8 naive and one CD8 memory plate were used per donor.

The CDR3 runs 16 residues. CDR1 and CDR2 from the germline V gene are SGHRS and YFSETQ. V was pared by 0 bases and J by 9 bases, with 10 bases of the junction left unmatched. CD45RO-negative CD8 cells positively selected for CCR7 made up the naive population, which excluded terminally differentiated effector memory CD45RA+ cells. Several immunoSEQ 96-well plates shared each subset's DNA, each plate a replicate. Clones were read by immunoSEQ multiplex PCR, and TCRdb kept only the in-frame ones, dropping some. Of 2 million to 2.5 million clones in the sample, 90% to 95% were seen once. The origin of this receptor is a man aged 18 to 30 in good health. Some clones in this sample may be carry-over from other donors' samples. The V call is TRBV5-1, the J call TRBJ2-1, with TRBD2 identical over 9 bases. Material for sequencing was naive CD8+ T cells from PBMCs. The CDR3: CASSLESAGGGGEQFF. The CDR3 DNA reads TGCGCCAGCAGCTTGGAATCGGCGGGAGGGGGAGGTGAGCAGTTCTTC.